Each of the 14 T cell receptor beta chains below was sequenced from the same sample in a study of blood T cells in healthy people across ages. Alongside a J-beta primer mix, a sample-barcoded 5' primer served in a second PCR lasting roughly 7 to 11 cycles. TCRdb reprocessed the 5' RACE reads via MiXCR and lists one record per CDR3 protein. The sample contains about a million distinct CDR3 sequences, roughly half of which appear only once. The sequenced sample consisted of blood. The receptors here all came from a woman aged 60-75 years in good health.

This clonotype was seen only a few times. V usage is TRBV15 and J usage is TRBJ2-7, with 7 bases identical to TRBD1. V was clipped by 2 bases and J by 4 bases; unmatched bases: 5. The CDR3 spans 14 residues. Germline V CDR1 and CDR2: LNHNV, YYDKDF (reference sequence). CDR3: CATSRQRGQYEQYF. CDR3 in DNA: TGTGCCACCAGCAGACAAAGGGGGCAATACGAGCAGTACTTC.

This clonotype was counted only a few times. V and J are TRBV7-2 and TRBJ2-7; unclear D gene. The J call may be incorrect, as the DNA end agrees better with TRBJ2-5. Germline CDR1 is SGHTA and CDR2 is FQGNSA. This CDR3 comprises 15 residues. The CDR3 DNA reads as TGTGCCAGCAGCTTAGTGGTTGGAACTGGAGAGACCCAGTACTTC. Translation: CASSLVVGTGETQYF.

V usage is TRBV5-1 and J usage is TRBJ2-1; the match to TRBD1 covers 8 bases. V shed 7 bases and J 9 bases; nucleotides not matched to a gene: 24. CDR3 size: 18 residues. Germline V gene lookup returns CDR1 SGHRS and CDR2 YFSETQ. As DNA, the CDR3 is TGCGCCAGCGGACACCCACCTTCGGGGCCCGACAGGGGAGGTGAGCAGTTCTTC. Amino acid sequence: CASGHPPSGPDRGGEQFF.

This clonotype occurred a few times. The rearrangement joins TRBV14 to TRBJ2-1; 10 nucleotides align to TRBD2. Germline V gene sequence: CDR1 SGHDN, CDR2 FVKESK. Unmatched junction bases numbered 9, after V lost 1 base and J lost 6 bases. CDR3 length: 17 residues. In DNA form, the CDR3 reads TGTGCCAGCAGCCAAGTGTTGGCTAGCGGGAGTGGCAATGAGCAGTTCTTC. It codes for CASSQVLASGSGNEQFF.

This sequence joins TRBV6-5 and TRBJ2-1; TRBD2 matches 11 bases. The CDR3 has 19 residues. Looked up from germline, CDR1 is MNHEY and CDR2 is SVGAGI. V lost 0 bases, J lost 0 bases, and 7 bases stayed unmatched. The CDR3 region has the DNA TGTGCCAGCAGTTACTCCGGGACTAGCGGCTTAAGCTCCTACAATGAGCAGTTCTTC. Protein: CASSYSGTSGLSSYNEQFF.

This clonotype has just a few counts. The J gene is TRBJ2-7, the V gene TRBV29-1, with a weak D call TRBD2 (6 bases). Per germline, CDR1 SQVTM and CDR2 ANQGSEA. The CDR3 is 14 residues long. V was cut by 3 bases and J by 6 bases, with 18 bases left in between. The CDR3 loop is CSVDDQGGVGEQYF. CDR3 bases: TGCAGCGTTGACGACCAAGGAGGGGTGGGCGAGCAGTACTTC.

This clonotype was counted only a few times. This sequence joins TRBV15 and TRBJ2-5; D is possibly TRBD1 or TRBD2 (5 bases each). V was shortened by 1 base and J by 1 base, with 10 bases between the two germline ends. This CDR3 region has 15 residues. Germline V lookup: CDR1 LNHNV, CDR2 YYDKDF (reference sequence). The CDR3 is CATSRATGAQETQYF. CDR3 nucleotides: TGTGCCACCAGCAGAGCCACCGGGGCCCAAGAGACCCAGTACTTC. The full variable domain, its missing parts supplied by reference TRBV15 and TRBJ2-5, is DAMVIQNPRYQVTQFGKPVTLSCSQTLNHNVMYWYQQKSSQAPKLLFHYYDKDFNNEADTPDNFQSRRPNTSFCFLDIRSPGLGDTAMYLCATSRATGAQETQYFGPGTRLLVL.

Worth noting for this clonotype: Just one base apart from a much larger clone, this may be a read error. The rearrangement uses TRBV7-9 and TRBJ2-5; the D is unclear. The J call may not be correct, given that the DNA end is closer to TRBJ2-7. Germline V gene sequence: CDR1 SEHNR, CDR2 FQNEAQ (reference sequence). CDR3 length: 11 residues. Here the CDR3 reads CASSLAFEQYF. Here the CDR3 DNA reads TGTGCCAGCAGCTTAGCATTCGAGCAGTACTTC.

The chain carries TRBV7-2 and TRBJ2-5; D call uncertain. Germline V CDR1 and CDR2: SGHTA, FQGNSA. This CDR3 is 14 amino acids long. V lost 6 bases and J lost 5, with 16 bases in between. This CDR3 reads CASRKDETRETQYF. In DNA form, the CDR3 reads TGTGCCAGCAGAAAGGACGAGACGAGGGAGACCCAGTACTTC.

This clonotype was detected a few times. The rearrangement links TRBV2 to TRBJ2-1; D is tentatively TRBD1 or TRBD2 (6 bases each). V was pared by 1 base and J by 2 bases, with 12 bases between. The CDR3 length is 16 residues. The germline V gene encodes CDR1 SNHLY and CDR2 FYNNEI. The CDR3 nucleotides are TGTGCCAGCAGTGAAGTTTGGGGGGCGGCCTACAATGAGCAGTTCTTC. As protein: CASSEVWGAAYNEQFF.

This clonotype showed up just a few times. CDR3 DNA: TGTGCCACCAGCAGAGATACTTTCTACGAGCAGTACTTC. It translates to CATSRDTFYEQYF. The genes are TRBV15 and TRBJ2-7; no clear D. There are 13 residues in the CDR3. In germline, CDR1 is LNHNV, CDR2 YYDKDF (reference sequence). The V and J ends lost 0 bases and 3 bases respectively, with 6 bases between them.

The chain recombines TRBV30 with TRBJ1-5; D is uncertain. The CDR3 loop spans 13 amino acids. Trimming left V 1 base short and J 8 bases short, with 12 bases between. CDR1 is GTSNPN, CDR2 SVGIG, per germline (reference sequence). CDR3 bases: TGTGCCTGGAGTGCCTGGCTTATTGAGCCCCAGCATTTT. Its protein is CAWSAWLIEPQHF. Looking up the rest from reference TRBV30 and TRBJ1-5 gives the full variable domain: SQTIHQWPATLVQPVGSPLSLECTVEGTSNPNLYWYRQAAGRGLQLLFYSVGIGQISSEVPQNLSASRPQDRQFILSSKKLLLSDSGFYLCAWSAWLIEPQHFGDGTRLSIL.

This clonotype was seen a handful of times. CDR3 amino acids: CASSLAGWGTSGSKGTQYF. CDR3 nucleotides: TGTGCCAGCAGTTTGGCCGGATGGGGGACTAGCGGGAGTAAAGGTACGCAGTATTTT. The rearrangement uses TRBV6-5 and TRBJ2-3; 14 bases align to TRBD2. With 4 bases clipped from V and 8 bases from J, the junction kept 17 bases outside the gene matches. Germline-derived CDR1 and CDR2 are MNHEY and SVGAGI. CDR3 length: 19 amino acids.

This chain joins TRBV28 and TRBJ1-2; 7 positions match TRBD1. Germline V CDR1 and CDR2: MDHEN, SYDVKM. With V trimmed by 5 bases and J by 6 bases, 9 bases remained unmatched. The CDR3 contains 14 residues. The CDR3 DNA sequence: TGTGCCAGCAGTCCTCCGACAGGGATGGATGGCTACACCTTC. Its translation: CASSPPTGMDGYTF.